This T cell receptor beta chain stems from a study of blood T cell repertoires in COVID-19 (TCRdb year 2020). Study-wide context: The collaborator samples originated in the United States, Italy and Spain and spanned the acute and convalescent phases of COVID-19. The material from the prospective study consisted of cDNA or gDNA derived from T cells, B-cell-depleted T cells, or PBMCs. The dataset comprised deeply sampled blood TCRbeta repertoires from subjects exposed to, actively infected with, or recovered from COVID-19. The repertoires were released in a freely available public database intended as a resource for research on the immune response to SARS-CoV-2. Samples were obtained from the ongoing ImmuneRACE study (first 160 participants) and from roughly 1,300 subjects provided by 6 global collaborators. Sample metadata almost always included a de-identified subject ID, COVID-19 status, age in years and sex. Where available, HLA class I and class II types were obtained from metadata supplied by the sample provider rather than from assay-based typing.

Whole blood was collected in K2EDTA tubes by collaborating institutions according to the institutions' own protocols. Collaborator samples were shipped for TCRbeta analysis as frozen whole blood, isolated PBMCs, or DNA extracted from either sample type. The research as a whole found: Clinical and demographic metadata were provided uncurated, with the amount varying by source and participant.

As regards this clone: This receptor's antigen is unknown. No per-base quality is available; no much larger clone lies one base away.

After removal of 4 bases from V and 6 bases from J, the junction retains 9 bases not matched to a gene. The CDR3 runs 15 residues from the cysteine to the phenylalanine. The DNA shown is the 45-base CDR3, in frame from base 1. CDR1 and CDR2 are read off the germline V gene as MNHEY and SVGAGI. The immunoSEQ Assay, a bias-controlled multiplex PCR, was used to amplify TCRbeta CDR3 regions from genomic DNA. The authors' pipeline ran thus. The number of nucleated cells in each sample was estimated by amplification of reference gene primers within the assay. Sequence reads were collapsed and filtered to measure the absolute abundance of every unique TCRbeta CDR3 rearrangement. For each sample, productive Simpson clonality was calculated by taking the square root of Simpson's diversity index across productive rearrangements. The clones in this table, taken by TCRdb from immuneACCESS, are in-frame only. Not every clone is retained; where verified, under half of the shortfall comes from an unresolved V gene, and the cause of the rest is unknown. The D gene and trimming were derived from the DNA, and the V and J assignments and clone size from that table. The sample yields 80,000 to 100,000 clones; almost 90% were counted once. Of the sample, approximately 1.5% falls within the top ten clones.

The sequencing input was peripheral blood. This sequence originates from a human donor with active COVID-19. The donor label of this sample is uncertain. The chain links TRBV6-5 with TRBJ2-7, and 10 bases in between align with TRBD1. The CDR3 is CASSFTGTGVGEQYF. The DNA is as follows: TGTGCCAGCAGTTTTACCGGGACAGGGGTGGGCGAGCAGTACTTC.